The source of this T cell receptor (beta chain) is a study of cytomegalovirus exposure and HLA in healthy donors. Broader study findings: It was in a later analysis that TCR association rates were seen to vary by HLA locus, highest for DRB1 and lowest for HLA-C. Some V segments, including TRBV6-2 and TRBV6-3, were excluded as indistinguishable.

As for this clone: Its target is not known.

Trimming stripped 4 bases from V and 11 bases from J, with 11 bases between. There are 11 residues in the CDR3. Germline V gene data show CDR1 as PRHDT and CDR2 as FYEKMQ (reference sequence). PCR employed 60 Vbeta and 13 Jbeta primers. Sequencing used immunoSEQ multiplex PCR; TCRdb keeps in-frame clones, though not all of them. The data hold 140,000 or so clones, with around four fifths observed a single time. The sequence came from a male donor in good health and CMV-seronegative. This chain connects TRBV13 to TRBJ2-5, with D uncertain. Sample: PBMCs. CDR3: CASSYTGEQYF. CDR3 bases: TGTGCCAGCAGCTACACCGGAGAGCAGTACTTC.